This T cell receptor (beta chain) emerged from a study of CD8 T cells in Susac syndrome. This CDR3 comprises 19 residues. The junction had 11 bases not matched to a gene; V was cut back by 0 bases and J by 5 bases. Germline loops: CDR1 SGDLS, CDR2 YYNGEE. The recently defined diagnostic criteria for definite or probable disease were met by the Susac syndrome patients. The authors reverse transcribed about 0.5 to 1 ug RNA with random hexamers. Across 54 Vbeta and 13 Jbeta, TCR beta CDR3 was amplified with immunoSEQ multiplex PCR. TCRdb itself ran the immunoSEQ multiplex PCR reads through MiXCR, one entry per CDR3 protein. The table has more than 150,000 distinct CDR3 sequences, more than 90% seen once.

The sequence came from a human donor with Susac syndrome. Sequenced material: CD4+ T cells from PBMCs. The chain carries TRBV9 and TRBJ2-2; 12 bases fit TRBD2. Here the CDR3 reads CASSVVSPLAGGRTGELFF. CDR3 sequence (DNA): TGTGCCAGCAGCGTAGTCTCGCCGCTAGCGGGGGGGAGGACCGGGGAGCTGTTTTTT.